These 32 T cell receptor beta chains were all obtained from the same sample, sequenced in a study of T cell responses to AZD1222 COVID-19 vaccine. The method was immunoSEQ multiplex PCR; TCRdb's version includes in-frame clones alone and lacks a portion of them. The data hold tens of thousands of clones, with 89% observed a single time. The sequencing here drew on peripheral blood, taken 28 days after the second AZD1222 dose. The source of these receptors is an adult who received the AZD1222 COVID-19 vaccine.

The J gene is TRBJ1-2, the V gene TRBV24-1, with D unresolved. The germline V and J ends were trimmed by 4 bases and 3 bases, with 11 bases remaining between them. The CDR3 loop spans 14 amino acids. CDR1 is KGHDR and CDR2 is SFDVKD in the germline V gene. In DNA, the CDR3 is TGTGCCACCAGTGACCAAACAGCCTACTATGGCTACACCTTC. It yields the protein CATSDQTAYYGYTF.

The rearrangement joins TRBV6-1 to TRBJ2-7, with D possibly called TRBD1 or TRBD2 (5 bases each). Germline V gene data show CDR1 as MNHNS and CDR2 as SASEGT. The CDR3 consists of 14 residues. The V end lost 2 bases, the J end lost 6 bases, and 14 bases lay between the germline ends. The CDR3 reads CASSEQGVSAEQYV. The DNA of the CDR3 is TGTGCCAGCAGTGAACAGGGAGTGAGTGCCGAGCAGTACGTC.

The chain is built from TRBV7-2 and TRBJ2-4; maybe TRBD2 (6 bases). Germline V gene data show CDR1 as SGHTA and CDR2 as FQGNSA. With 2 bases removed from V and 0 bases from J, the gap between germline ends came to 14 bases. This CDR3 has 17 residues. This chain's CDR3 is CASSLSGTSLAKNIQYF. In nucleotides, the CDR3 is TGTGCCAGCAGCTTATCCGGGACTTCTCTAGCCAAAAACATTCAGTACTTC.

The chain combines TRBV5-1 with TRBJ2-7; 7 bases map to TRBD1. J lost 5 bases, V lost 1 base, and 9 bases had no gene match. Germline CDR1 reads SGHRS; CDR2 reads YFSETQ. This CDR3 comprises 15 residues. CDR3 sequence reads: CASSLIPGGRDEQYF. DNA of the CDR3: TGCGCCAGCAGCTTGATACCAGGGGGTCGCGACGAGCAGTACTTC.

The CDR3 bases are TGCGCCAGCAGCCAAGAACGGGCCGCCGATGGCTACACCTTC. This translates into CASSQERAADGYTF. The V call is TRBV4-3, the J call TRBJ1-2; D uncertain. The CDR3 consists of 14 residues. V shed 0 bases and J shed 6 bases, with 11 bases lying between them. Germline CDR1 and CDR2: LGHNA and YSLEER.

This clone has only one observation. The rearrangement uses TRBV5-6 and TRBJ2-7; no reliable D call. CDR1 and CDR2 from the germline V gene are SGHDT and YYEEEE. The CDR3 sequence is 13 residues long. V was clipped by 0 bases and J by 3 bases, with 7 bases between them. CDR3 loop: CASSLEVVYEQYF. The DNA of the CDR3 is TGTGCCAGCAGCTTGGAGGTCGTCTACGAGCAGTACTTC.

This sequence joins TRBV28 and TRBJ1-2, with 8 bases fitting TRBD1. The V gene's germline CDR1 is MDHEN and CDR2 SYDVKM. CDR3 length: 16 residues. V shed 2 bases and J 2 bases; nucleotides not matched to a gene: 7. CDR3 nucleotide sequence: TGTGCCAGCAGTTTACTCCCGCAGGGGGCGAACTATGGCTACACCTTC. Translating gives CASSLLPQGANYGYTF.

This chain connects TRBV6-5 to TRBJ2-1; 8 bases match TRBD2. V lost 6 bases to trimming and J lost 2 bases; unmatched junction nucleotides: 6. CDR3 length: 15 residues. The V gene's germline CDR1 is MNHEY and CDR2 SVGAGI. Here the CDR3 reads CASSQGLAPYNEQFF. CDR3 coding DNA: TGTGCCAGCAGCCAAGGACTAGCTCCCTACAATGAGCAGTTCTTC.

The rearrangement joins TRBV4-2 to TRBJ1-1; the D gene is possibly TRBD1 (5 bases). Trimming removed 0 bases at V and 4 bases at J, with 15 bases between. The CDR3 has 16 amino acids. The germline V gene has CDR1 LGHNA and CDR2 YNFKEQ. As DNA, the CDR3 is TGTGCCAGCAGCCAAGAGGTGGGCCAGGGACGCACTGAAGCTTTCTTT. Translating it yields CASSQEVGQGRTEAFF.

V and J are TRBV7-6 and TRBJ2-1; the D is unclear. CDR3 length: 15 residues. The V end was cut by 1 base, the J end by 2 bases, with 9 bases between. Germline V lookup: CDR1 SGHVS, CDR2 FNYEAQ. As DNA, the CDR3 is TGTGCCAGCAGCTTAGTACTTGAGCCCTACAATGAGCAGTTCTTC. Translation: CASSLVLEPYNEQFF. Full variable domain (rest looked up from reference TRBV7-6 and TRBJ2-1): GAGVSQSPRYKVTKRGQDVALRCDPISGHVSLYWYRQALGQGPEFLTYFNYEAQQDKSGLPNDRFSAERPEGSISTLTIQRTEQRDSAMYRCASSLVLEPYNEQFFGPGTRLTVL.

This chain uses TRBV30 with TRBJ1-5; 8 bases are shared with TRBD1. J gave up 5 bases and V 3 bases, and 12 bases lay outside the gene matches. The CDR3 spans 16 residues. Per the germline V gene, CDR1 is GTSNPN and CDR2 is SVGIG (reference sequence). The CDR3 DNA is TGTGCCTGGAGCGAACGCGGACAGGGAGACCATCAGCCCCAGCATTTT. This translates into CAWSERGQGDHQPQHF. The full variable domain, rest sourced from reference TRBV30 and TRBJ1-5, is SQTIHQWPATLVQPVGSPLSLECTVEGTSNPNLYWYRQAAGRGLQLLFYSVGIGQISSEVPQNLSASRPQDRQFILSSKKLLLSDSGFYLCAWSERGQGDHQPQHFGDGTRLSIL.

The J gene is TRBJ2-2, the V gene TRBV15, with TRBD2 identical over 7 bases. CDR3 size: 17 residues. Germline V lookup: CDR1 LNHNV, CDR2 YYDKDF (reference sequence). J gave up 1 base and V 0 bases, and 5 bases lay outside the gene matches. The CDR3 DNA follows: TGTGCCACCAGCAGAGACTCGAGCGGGATGAACACCGGGGAGCTGTTTTTT. As protein: CATSRDSSGMNTGELFF.

This clone was observed once. The V and J genes are TRBV27 and TRBJ1-2; unclear D gene. Germline V CDR1 and CDR2: MNHEY, SMNVEV (reference sequence). V was clipped by 7 bases and J by 8 bases, with 14 bases between them. This CDR3 is built from 12 residues. This chain's CDR3 is CASKSTQRGYTF. In nucleotides, the CDR3 is TGTGCCAGCAAAAGTACCCAGAGGGGCTACACCTTC.

The rearrangement links TRBV5-1 to TRBJ2-1; TRBD2 agrees at 7 bases. Trimming at V came to 0 bases and at J to 4 bases, leaving 13 bases not matched to a gene. This CDR3 has 18 amino acids. Germline V CDR1 and CDR2: SGHRS, YFSETQ. In nucleotides, the CDR3 is TGCGCCAGCAGCTTGGCCTTGTTAACTAGCGAGAAATACAATGAGCAGTTCTTC. As protein: CASSLALLTSEKYNEQFF.

The V gene is TRBV5-6, the J gene TRBJ1-1; 12 bases are a match to TRBD1. The CDR3 length is 15 residues. Germline-derived CDR1 and CDR2 are SGHDT and YYEEEE. The junction had 4 bases not matched to a gene; V was cut back by 3 bases and J by 4 bases. CDR3 nucleotide sequence: TGTGCCAGCAGCTGGGACAGGGGGCGGACCACTGAAGCTTTCTTT. Translating it yields CASSWDRGRTTEAFF.

The J gene is TRBJ2-5, the V gene TRBV9; weak D call: TRBD2 (6 bases). The length of the CDR3 is 14 residues. The germline V and J ends were trimmed by 4 bases and 1 base, with 11 bases remaining between them. The V gene's germline CDR1 is SGDLS and CDR2 YYNGEE. This CDR3 is CASSLSEGQETQYF. DNA for the CDR3: TGTGCCAGCAGCCTGTCGGAGGGCCAAGAGACCCAGTACTTC.

The V gene is TRBV19, the J gene TRBJ1-1; D is perhaps TRBD1 (5 bases). This CDR3 is built from 14 residues. V lost 4 bases to trimming and J lost 3 bases, with 12 bases between them. Per germline, CDR1 LNHDA and CDR2 SQIVND (reference sequence). CDR3 protein: CASSREPTDTEAFF. As DNA, the CDR3 is TGTGCCAGTAGTAGGGAGCCGACAGACACTGAAGCTTTCTTT.

The sample holds one count of this clone. This chain links TRBV6-5 with TRBJ1-2, with TRBD1 as a possible D gene (6 bases). Germline loops: CDR1 MNHEY, CDR2 SVGAGI. The V and J ends lost 4 bases and 7 bases respectively, with 19 bases between them. The CDR3 is 15 residues long. The CDR3 is CASSFVQGGLGGYTF. The CDR3 DNA reads TGTGCCAGCAGTTTCGTACAGGGTGGATTGGGTGGCTACACCTTC.

The chain uses TRBV10-3 and TRBJ2-7, with D possibly being TRBD1 (5 bases). Trimming cost V 11 bases and J 7 bases, with 18 bases left between them. CDR3 size: 12 residues. The germline gives CDR1 ENHRY, CDR2 SYGVKD. The CDR3: CAVQDLGGEQYF. The CDR3 DNA is TGTGCCGTACAGGACCTAGGTGGGGAGCAGTACTTC.

The J gene is TRBJ1-5, the V gene TRBV7-9, with a possible D match to TRBD1 (6 bases). The ends were cut back, 5 bases at V and 10 bases at J, with 27 bases in the middle. Germline V CDR1 and CDR2: SEHNR, FQNEAQ (reference sequence). The CDR3 sequence is 17 residues long. This CDR3 reads CASSPRRTTGWRRPQHF. CDR3 nucleotides: TGTGCCAGCAGCCCCCGTCGAACGACAGGATGGCGACGACCCCAGCATTTT. Full variable domain (outside the CDR3, taken from reference TRBV7-9 and TRBJ1-5): DTGVSQNPRHKITKRGQNVTFRCDPISEHNRLYWYRQTLGQGPEFLTYFQNEAQLEKSRLLSDRFSAERPKGSFSTLEIQRTEQGDSAMYLCASSPRRTTGWRRPQHFGDGTRLSIL.

The V and J genes are TRBV30 and TRBJ1-5, with TRBD1 as a possible D gene (5 bases). There are 15 residues in the CDR3. With 0 bases removed from V and 3 bases from J, the gap between germline ends came to 12 bases. Germline CDR1 GTSNPN, CDR2 SVGIG (reference sequence). The CDR3 sequence: CAWSVIGGNNQPQHF. The CDR3 nucleotides read TGTGCCTGGAGTGTAATCGGGGGAAACAATCAGCCCCAGCATTTT.

The rearrangement links TRBV19 to TRBJ1-1, with D unresolved. CDR1 and CDR2 (germline): LNHDA, SQIVND (reference sequence). The CDR3 is 11 residues long. V was trimmed by 5 bases and J by 2 bases, leaving 3 bases between them. The CDR3 DNA reads as TGTGCCAGTAGTGTAAACACTGAAGCTTTCTTT. Encoded protein: CASSVNTEAFF.

This chain links TRBV12-3 or TRBV12-4 with TRBJ1-1; D might be TRBD1 (6 bases). V lost 3 bases and J lost 4, with 6 bases in between. The CDR3 extends over 12 amino acids. The CDR3 here is CASSFRGTEAFF. CDR3 in DNA: TGTGCCAGCAGTTTCAGGGGCACTGAAGCTTTCTTT.

This clone was recorded once. This chain links TRBV3-1 (or the pseudogene TRBV3-2) with TRBJ2-7, with 7 bases lining up with TRBD1. The CDR3 sequence is 14 residues long. V shed 6 bases and J 2 bases; nucleotides not matched to a gene: 7. From germline, CDR1 is LGHDT and CDR2 YNNKEL (reference sequence). CDR3 residues: CASSPVTGAYEQYF. The CDR3 DNA reads TGTGCCAGCAGTCCCGTTACAGGGGCCTACGAGCAGTACTTC.

The chain carries TRBV4-3 and TRBJ2-1, with D possibly being TRBD2 (7 bases). V was pared by 0 bases and J by 6 bases, with 18 bases between. Germline CDR1 reads LGHNA; CDR2 reads YSLEER. The CDR3 is made up of 17 amino acids. CDR3: CASSQDDYGGGLNEQFF. CDR3 DNA: TGCGCCAGCAGCCAAGATGATTATGGGGGGGGGCTCAATGAGCAGTTCTTC.

In nucleotides, the CDR3 is TGTGCCAGCAGCCAAGGACCTAGCGGGAGCGACAATGAGCAGTTCTTC. Protein sequence: CASSQGPSGSDNEQFF. This chain links TRBV4-2 with TRBJ2-1; 10 nucleotides align to TRBD2. The length of the CDR3 is 16 residues. Germline CDR1 LGHNA, CDR2 YNFKEQ. J was trimmed by 5 bases and V by 1 base; bases with no gene match: 5.

This clone was found once. J is TRBJ2-2 and V is TRBV11-3; D unresolved. CDR1 SGHNT and CDR2 YENEEA come from the germline V gene. Trimming took 1 base from V and 7 from J, leaving 4 bases between them. CDR3 length equals 12 residues. The CDR3, as DNA: TGTGCCAGCAGCTTAGTGGTCGGGGAGCTGTTTTTT. Protein: CASSLVVGELFF.

The table lists this clone with a count of one. The chain links TRBV4-2 to TRBJ1-1, with a weak D call TRBD1 (6 bases). Trimming removed 4 bases at V and 2 bases at J, with 11 bases between. This CDR3 spans 14 amino acids. The V gene's germline CDR1 is LGHNA and CDR2 YNFKEQ. The CDR3 sequence is CASSRGQPNTEAFF. Written as DNA, the CDR3 is TGTGCCAGCAGCCGAGGACAGCCTAACACTGAAGCTTTCTTT.

J is TRBJ1-5 and V is TRBV2; 7 bases map to TRBD1. CDR3 size: 17 residues. Germline V gene sequence: CDR1 SNHLY, CDR2 FYNNEI. V lost 2 bases to trimming and J lost 0 bases; unmatched junction nucleotides: 7. The CDR3 coding sequence is TGTGCCAGCAGTGAAAGTTGGGCAGGGGGTAGCAATCAGCCCCAGCATTTT. It is translated as CASSESWAGGSNQPQHF. Using reference TRBV2 and TRBJ1-5 for the parts outside the CDR3, the full variable domain is EPEVTQTPSHQVTQMGQEVILRCVPISNHLYFYWYRQILGQKVEFLVSFYNNEISEKSEIFDDQFSVERPDGSNFTLKIRSTKLEDSAMYFCASSESWAGGSNQPQHFGDGTRLSIL.

The chain joins TRBV7-9 to TRBJ1-5; D is possibly TRBD1 (6 bases). This CDR3 has 17 amino acids. Trimming removed 0 bases from V and 0 bases from J, with 12 bases in between. Germline-derived CDR1 and CDR2 are SEHNR and FQNEAQ (reference sequence). Here the CDR3 reads CASSLALTGLSNQPQHF. In DNA form, the CDR3 reads TGTGCCAGCAGCTTAGCCCTGACAGGTCTTAGCAATCAGCCCCAGCATTTT.

This chain uses TRBV7-3 with TRBJ1-3, with D tentatively TRBD1 (6 bases). Germline V gives CDR1 SGHTA, CDR2 FQGTGA. The CDR3 is 17 residues long. V dropped 1 base and J dropped 2 bases, with 15 bases sitting between them. The CDR3 is CASSLRAGERPGNTIYF. CDR3 coding DNA: TGTGCCAGCAGCTTAAGGGCAGGGGAACGGCCTGGAAACACCATATATTTT.

The DNA of the CDR3 is TGCGCCAGCAGCCAAGAGTTAGGTACAGCGGGAAAACTGTTTTTT. Translating gives CASSQELGTAGKLFF. The chain couples TRBV4-3 to TRBJ1-4, with D uncertain. The CDR3 sequence is 15 residues long. V was shortened by 0 bases and J by 10 bases, with 15 bases between the two germline ends. Germline assignment: CDR1 LGHNA and CDR2 YSLEER.